This TCR beta chain was captured in a study of T-cell memory formation after mild COVID-19. Study in general: TCR clusters showed largely donor specificity.

Germline-derived CDR1 and CDR2 are LGHNA and YNFKEQ. The CDR3 sequence is 16 residues long. The ends lost 0 bases at V and 2 bases at J; junction bases unmatched: 4. The table lists this clonotype with a few counts. Employing constant-segment primers, 5'RACE generated TCR alpha and TCR beta cDNA libraries bearing sample barcodes and UMIs. TCRdb ran MiXCR on the 5' RACE reads and lists one entry per CDR3 protein. The table records some 210,000 distinct CDR3 sequences, 15% to 20% of them present only once. The J gene is TRBJ2-5, the V gene TRBV4-2; 9 bases fit TRBD2. Sequenced: PBMCs or a T cell subset sorted from them (not recorded which). The receptor was isolated from an adult woman who had mild COVID-19 (a few samples of this study predate the infection). Cell type and time point are not known. CDR3 nucleotide sequence: TGTGCCAGCAGCCAAGACGGGACTAGCCTACAAGAGACCCAGTACTTC. This sequence encodes CASSQDGTSLQETQYF.